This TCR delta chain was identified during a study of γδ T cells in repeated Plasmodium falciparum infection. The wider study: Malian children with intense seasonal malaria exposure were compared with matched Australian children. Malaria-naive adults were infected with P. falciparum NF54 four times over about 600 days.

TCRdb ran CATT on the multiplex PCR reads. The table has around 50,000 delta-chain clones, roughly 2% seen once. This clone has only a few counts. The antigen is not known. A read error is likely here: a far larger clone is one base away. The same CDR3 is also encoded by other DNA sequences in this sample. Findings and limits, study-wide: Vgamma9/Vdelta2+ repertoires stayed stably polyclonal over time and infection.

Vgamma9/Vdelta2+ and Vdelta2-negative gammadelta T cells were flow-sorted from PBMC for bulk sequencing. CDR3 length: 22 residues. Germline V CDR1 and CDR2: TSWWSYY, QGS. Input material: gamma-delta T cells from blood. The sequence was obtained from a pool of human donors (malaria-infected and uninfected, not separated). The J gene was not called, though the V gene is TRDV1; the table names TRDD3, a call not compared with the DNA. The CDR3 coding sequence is TGTGCTCTCAGTAAGTACCGCAACTGGGGGATAACTTTGGGATTGTACACCGATAAGCTCATCTTT. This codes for CALSKYRNWGITLGLYTDKLIF.